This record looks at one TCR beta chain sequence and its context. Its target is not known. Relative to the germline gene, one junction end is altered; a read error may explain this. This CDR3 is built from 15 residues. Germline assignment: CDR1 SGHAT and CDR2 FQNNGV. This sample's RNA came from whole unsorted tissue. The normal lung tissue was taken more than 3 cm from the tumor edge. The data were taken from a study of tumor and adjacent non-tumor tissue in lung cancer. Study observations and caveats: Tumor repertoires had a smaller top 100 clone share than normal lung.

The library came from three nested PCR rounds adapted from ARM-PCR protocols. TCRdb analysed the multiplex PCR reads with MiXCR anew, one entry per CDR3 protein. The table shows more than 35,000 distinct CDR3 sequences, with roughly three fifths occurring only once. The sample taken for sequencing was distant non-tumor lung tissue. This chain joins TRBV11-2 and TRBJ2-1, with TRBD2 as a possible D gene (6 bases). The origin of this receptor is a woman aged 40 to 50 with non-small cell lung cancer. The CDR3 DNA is TGTGCCAGCAGCTTGGGGGGTTTGAACTACAATGGGCAGTTCTTC. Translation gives CASSLGGLNYNGQFF.